This TCR beta chain was profiled in a study of TIL therapy for anti-PD-1-resistant metastatic lung cancer. Sequencing used immunoSEQ v3. Assay used: immunoSEQ multiplex PCR; TCRdb lists only in-frame clones, some missing. The sample yields about 44,000 clones, roughly 78% seen once. This CDR3 comprises 15 residues. CDR1 is SGHAT, CDR2 FQNNGV, per germline. The V gene end was trimmed by 4 bases and the J gene end by 6 bases; junction bases not matched to a gene: 11. Specified time point: pre-treatment sample, taken before nivolumab and TIL therapy. The receptor was isolated from a man aged 65-85 years with non-small cell lung cancer. Sample: blood, taken at baseline. The rearrangement joins TRBV11-2 to TRBJ2-7; 8 bases are a match to TRBD1. The CDR3 region is CASSSMTGARSEQYF. In DNA, the CDR3 is TGTGCCAGCAGCTCAATGACAGGGGCAAGGAGCGAGCAGTACTTC.